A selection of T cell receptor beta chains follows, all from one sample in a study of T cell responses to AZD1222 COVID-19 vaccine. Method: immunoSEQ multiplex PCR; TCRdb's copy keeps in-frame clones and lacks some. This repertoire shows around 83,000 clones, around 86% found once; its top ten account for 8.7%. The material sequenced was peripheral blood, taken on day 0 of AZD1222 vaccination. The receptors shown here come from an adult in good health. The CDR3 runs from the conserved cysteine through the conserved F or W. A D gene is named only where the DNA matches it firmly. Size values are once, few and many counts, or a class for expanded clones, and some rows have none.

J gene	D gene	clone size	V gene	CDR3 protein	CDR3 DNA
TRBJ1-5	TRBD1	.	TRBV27	CASRKGGLNNQPQHF	TGTGCCAGCAGAAAAGGGGGCTTAAACAATCAGCCCCAGCATTTT
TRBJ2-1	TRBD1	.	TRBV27	CASSQGQGPYNEQFF	TGTGCCAGCAGTCAGGGACAGGGCCCCTACAATGAGCAGTTCTTC
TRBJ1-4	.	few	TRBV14	CASSQRGRDYEKLFF	TGTGCCAGCAGCCAGCGGGGAAGGGACTATGAAAAACTGTTTTTT
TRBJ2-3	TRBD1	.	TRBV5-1	CASSRDRNTDTQYF	TGCGCCAGCAGCCGGGACAGAAACACAGATACGCAGTATTTT
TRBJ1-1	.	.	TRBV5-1	CASSLAGGRRYTEAFF	TGCGCCAGCAGCTTGGCCGGCGGCAGGCGCTACACTGAAGCTTTCTTT
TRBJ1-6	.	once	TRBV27	CASSFQSSYNSPLHF	TGTGCCAGCAGTTTCCAGAGCTCCTATAATTCACCCCTCCACTTT
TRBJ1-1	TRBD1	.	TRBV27	CASSQTGGTEAFF	TGTGCCAGCAGTCAGACAGGGGGCACTGAAGCTTTCTTT
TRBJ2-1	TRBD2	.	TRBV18	CASSPPGLAGVEQFF	TGTGCCAGCTCACCACCGGGACTAGCGGGGGTTGAGCAGTTCTTC
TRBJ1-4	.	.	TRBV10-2	CASSEGGGEKLFF	TGCGCCAGCAGTGAGGGCGGGGGGGAAAAACTGTTTTTT
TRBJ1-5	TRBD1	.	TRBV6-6	CASSKGQGHEHF	TGTGCCAGCAGTAAAGGACAGGGCCATGAGCATTTT
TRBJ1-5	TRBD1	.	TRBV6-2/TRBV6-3	CASSYGQGAVGQPQHF	TGTGCCAGCAGTTACGGGCAGGGGGCCGTAGGTCAGCCCCAGCATTTT
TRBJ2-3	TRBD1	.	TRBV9	CASSAYGQGGTDTQYF	TGTGCCAGCAGCGCGTATGGACAGGGCGGCACAGATACGCAGTATTTT
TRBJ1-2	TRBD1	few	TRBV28	CASSVPGQGTVYGGYTF	TGTGCCAGCAGTGTTCCGGGACAGGGGACAGTCTATGGAGGCTACACCTTC
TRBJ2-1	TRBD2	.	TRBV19	CASRRTSGAHEQFF	TGTGCCAGTAGGAGGACTAGCGGGGCCCATGAGCAGTTCTTC
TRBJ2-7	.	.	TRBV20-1	CSAKIYEQYF	TGCAGTGCTAAAATCTACGAGCAGTACTTC
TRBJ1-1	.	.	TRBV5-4	CASSLGVIGGFTEAFF	TGTGCCAGCAGCTTGGGGGTCATAGGGGGTTTCACTGAAGCTTTCTTT
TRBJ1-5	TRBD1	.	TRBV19	CASHQGAPPTNQPQHF	TGTGCCAGTCACCAGGGGGCACCCCCCACAAATCAGCCCCAGCATTTT
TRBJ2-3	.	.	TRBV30	CAGTRRSTQYF	TGTGCCGGGACCCGACGCTCTACGCAGTATTTT
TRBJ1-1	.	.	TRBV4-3	CASSPRAAANTEAFF	TGCGCCAGCAGCCCCCGCGCAGCGGCTAACACTGAAGCTTTCTTT
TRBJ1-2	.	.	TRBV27	CASSSRENYGYTF	TGTGCCAGCAGTTCCAGGGAGAACTATGGCTACACCTTC
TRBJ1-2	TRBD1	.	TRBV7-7	CAGGSGKGRTGDYGYTF	TGTGCTGGAGGATCGGGGAAAGGGAGGACAGGGGATTATGGCTACACCTTC
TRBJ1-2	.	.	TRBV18	CASSPRTEANYGYTF	TGTGCCAGCTCACCACGAACAGAGGCTAACTATGGCTACACCTTC
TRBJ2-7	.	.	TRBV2	CASSGEYKYEQYF	TGTGCCAGCAGTGGCGAATACAAGTACGAGCAGTACTTC
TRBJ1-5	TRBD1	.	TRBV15	CATNDRVGLQPQHF	TGTGCCACGAACGACAGGGTAGGACTGCAGCCCCAGCATTTT
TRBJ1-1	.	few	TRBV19	CASSLWGLSEAFF	TGTGCCAGTAGCCTGTGGGGTCTTAGTGAAGCTTTCTTT
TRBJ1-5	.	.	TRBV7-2	CASSSDRGLNQPQHF	TGTGCCAGCAGCTCGGACAGAGGGCTTAATCAGCCCCAGCATTTT
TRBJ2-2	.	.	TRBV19	CASSSIRGSGRSTGELFF	TGTGCCAGTAGTAGTATACGGGGGAGCGGACGAAGCACCGGGGAGCTGTTTTTT
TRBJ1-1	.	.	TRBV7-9	CASSLARTVNTEAFF	TGTGCCAGCAGCTTAGCGCGGACAGTGAACACTGAAGCTTTCTTT
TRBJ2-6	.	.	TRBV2	CASNGDGRYSGANVLTF	TGTGCCAGCAATGGAGACGGGCGATACTCTGGGGCCAACGTCCTGACTTTC
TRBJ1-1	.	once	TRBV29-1	CSVSRGTNTEAFF	TGCAGCGTCTCCAGGGGCACGAACACTGAAGCTTTCTTT
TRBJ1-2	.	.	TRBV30	CAWSVQGGVRIYTF	TGTGCCTGGAGTGTACAGGGAGGGGTGCGAATCTACACCTTC
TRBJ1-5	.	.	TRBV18	CASSPGGQGQPQHF	TGTGCCAGCTCACCGGGGGGGCAGGGTCAGCCCCAGCATTTT
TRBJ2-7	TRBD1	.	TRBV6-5	CASSRGQGSSYEQYF	TGTGCCAGCAGCCGGGGACAGGGAAGCTCCTACGAGCAGTACTTC
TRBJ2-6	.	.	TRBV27	CASNSLGAGANVLTF	TGTGCCAGCAATTCCCTAGGTGCCGGGGCCAACGTCCTGACTTTC
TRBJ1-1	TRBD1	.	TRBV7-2	CASSSAGTDYLNTEAFF	TGTGCCAGCAGCTCCGCCGGGACAGACTACTTGAACACTGAAGCTTTCTTT
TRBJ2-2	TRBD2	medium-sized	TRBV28	CASSFKAGGPAGELFF	TGTGCCAGCAGTTTCAAAGCGGGAGGGCCCGCCGGGGAGCTGTTTTTT
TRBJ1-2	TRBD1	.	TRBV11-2	CASTRMTGDYGYTF	TGTGCCAGCACCCGTATGACAGGGGATTATGGCTACACCTTC
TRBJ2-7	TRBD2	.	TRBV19	CASSNGLAGVEQYF	TGTGCCAGTAGTAACGGCCTAGCGGGGGTTGAGCAGTACTTC
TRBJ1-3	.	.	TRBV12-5	CASGLVGVGSVSGNTIYF	TGTGCTAGTGGTTTGGTAGGTGTCGGATCGGTTTCTGGAAACACCATATATTTT
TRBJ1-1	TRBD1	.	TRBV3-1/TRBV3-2	CASSHAGTARTEAFF	TGTGCCAGCAGCCATGCCGGGACAGCAAGAACTGAAGCTTTCTTT
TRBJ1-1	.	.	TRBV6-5	CASSSPAAGETEAFF	TGTGCCAGCAGTTCACCGGCCGCCGGGGAGACTGAAGCTTTCTTT
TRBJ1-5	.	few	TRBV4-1	CASSQGVPSNQPQHF	TGCGCCAGCAGTCAAGGAGTCCCTAGCAATCAGCCCCAGCATTTT
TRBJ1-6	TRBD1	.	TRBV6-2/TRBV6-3	CASSPGQGTMALHF	TGTGCCAGCAGCCCGGGACAGGGTACAATGGCCCTCCACTTT
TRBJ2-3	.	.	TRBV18	CASSPTVDTQYF	TGTGCCAGCTCACCAACCGTAGATACGCAGTATTTT
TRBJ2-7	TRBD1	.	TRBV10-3	CAISRDSSYEQYF	TGTGCCATCAGTAGGGACAGTTCCTACGAGCAGTACTTC
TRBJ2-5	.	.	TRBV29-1	CSATTGTLQETQYF	TGCAGCGCAACGACCGGGACACTACAAGAGACCCAGTACTTC
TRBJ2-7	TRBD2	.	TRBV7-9	CASSPAGRGAYEQYF	TGTGCCAGCAGCCCAGCAGGGAGGGGAGCCTACGAGCAGTACTTC
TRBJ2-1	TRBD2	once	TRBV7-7	CASSLELAGYNEQFF	TGTGCTAGCAGCTTAGAACTAGCGGGCTACAATGAGCAGTTCTTC
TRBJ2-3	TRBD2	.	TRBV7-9	CASTIRERERIDTQYF	TGTGCCAGCACCATAAGAGAGCGGGAGCGGATAGATACGCAGTATTTT
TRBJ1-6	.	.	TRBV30	CAWSAGRQNSPLHF	TGTGCCTGGAGTGCAGGACGGCAAAATTCACCCCTCCACTTT